Shown below are 5 T cell receptor beta chains from a single sample sequenced in a study of Graves' ophthalmopathy and Graves' hyperthyroidism. Researchers took RNA transcripts and amplified TCR beta CDR3 regions from them. An opening RT-PCR round employed HTBI primers and preceded a second-round multiplex PCR. Using its own MiXCR run on the multiplex PCR reads, TCRdb lists one record per CDR3 protein. There are 170,000 or so distinct CDR3 sequences in the sample; about 40% occur only once, and roughly 5.2% lies in the top ten. The sequenced material came from peripheral blood. The origin of the receptors is a middle-aged woman with Graves' ophthalmopathy.

This clonotype came up many times. The CDR3 loop reads CSVVGGAYEQYF. The DNA for the CDR3 is TGCAGCGTCGTCGGAGGGGCCTACGAGCAGTACTTC. V gene TRBV29-1 combines with J gene TRBJ2-7; weak D call: TRBD2 (6 bases). Deletions cut 6 bases from V and 2 bases from J, with 11 bases between. The germline V gene has CDR1 SQVTM and CDR2 ANQGSEA. The CDR3 totals 12 residues.

This clonotype was counted ten times or more. This chain connects TRBV6-5 to TRBJ1-2; 9 bases agree with TRBD1. This CDR3 region has 13 residues. In germline, CDR1 is MNHEY, CDR2 SVGAGI. V was pared by 4 bases and J by 7 bases, with 4 bases of the junction left unmatched. CDR3 sequence (DNA): TGTGCCAGCAGTTCGGGACAGGGTCGTGGCTACACCTTC. It encodes CASSSGQGRGYTF.

This clonotype was seen ten or more times. V is TRBV20-1 and J is TRBJ2-7; 7 nucleotides match TRBD1. CDR3 size: 13 residues. Germline-derived CDR1 and CDR2 are DFQATT and SNEGSKA (reference sequence). Germline trimming cut 8 bases from V and 4 bases from J; bases unmatched to any gene: 11. The CDR3 region is CSFTPGQHYEQYF. Written as DNA, the CDR3 is TGCAGTTTCACCCCGGGACAGCATTACGAGCAGTACTTC.

This clonotype was seen many times. Compared with germline, one end of the junction differs, possibly owing to a read error. The V and J genes are TRBV6-5 and TRBJ2-7, with 7 bases that match TRBD1. This CDR3 has 15 amino acids. In germline, CDR1 is MNHEY, CDR2 SVGAGI. The DNA for the CDR3 is TGTGCCGGCAGTCCTGGACAGGTCAAGTCGGGAGAGCAGTACTTC. Translating it yields CAGSPGQVKSGEQYF.

With respect to this clonotype: Likely a read error: the CDR3 ends without its conserved phenylalanine or tryptophan. The gene calls are TRBV6-1 and TRBJ1-1; the D is unclear. V was clipped by 8 bases and J by 9 bases, with 16 bases between them. There are 12 residues in the CDR3. Germline CDR1 reads MNHNS; CDR2 reads SASEGT. CDR3 protein: CASLSDLGQAFS. The CDR3 nucleotides read TGTGCCAGCCTTAGCGATCTGGGCCAAGCTTTCTCT.